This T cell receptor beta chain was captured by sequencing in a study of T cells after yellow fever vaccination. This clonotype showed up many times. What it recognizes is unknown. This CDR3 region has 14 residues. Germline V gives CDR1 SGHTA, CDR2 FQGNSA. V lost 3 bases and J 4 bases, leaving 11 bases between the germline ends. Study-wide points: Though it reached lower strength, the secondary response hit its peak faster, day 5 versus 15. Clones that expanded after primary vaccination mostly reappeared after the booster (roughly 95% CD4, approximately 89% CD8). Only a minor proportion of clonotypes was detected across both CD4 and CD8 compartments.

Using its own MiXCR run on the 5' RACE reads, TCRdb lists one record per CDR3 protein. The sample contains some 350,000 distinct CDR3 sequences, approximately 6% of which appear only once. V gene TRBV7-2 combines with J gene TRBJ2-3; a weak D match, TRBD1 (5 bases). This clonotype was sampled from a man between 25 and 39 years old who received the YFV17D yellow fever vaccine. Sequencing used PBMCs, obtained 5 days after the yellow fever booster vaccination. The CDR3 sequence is CASSFQGLADTQYF. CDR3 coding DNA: TGTGCCAGCAGCTTTCAGGGTCTCGCAGATACGCAGTATTTT.